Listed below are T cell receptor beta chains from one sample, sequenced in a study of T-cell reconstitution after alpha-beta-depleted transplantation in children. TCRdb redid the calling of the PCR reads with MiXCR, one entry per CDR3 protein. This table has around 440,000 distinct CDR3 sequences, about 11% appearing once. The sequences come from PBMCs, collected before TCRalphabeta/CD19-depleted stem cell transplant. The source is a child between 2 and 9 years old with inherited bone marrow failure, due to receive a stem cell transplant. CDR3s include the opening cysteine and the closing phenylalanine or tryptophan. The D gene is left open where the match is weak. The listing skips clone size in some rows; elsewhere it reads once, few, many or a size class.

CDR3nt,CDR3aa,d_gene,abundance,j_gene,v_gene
TGTGCCAGTAGTATGCTCCCAGGCCCGAACGCTGAAGCTTTCTTT,CASSMLPGPNAEAFF,.,.,TRBJ1-1,TRBV19
TGCGCCAGCAGCCCGGGACCCCGGGCCTACGAGCAGTACTTC,CASSPGPRAYEQYF,.,many,TRBJ2-7,TRBV4-1
TGTGCCAGCAGTTTACAAGGACTAGCGGGTGCAGATACGCAGTATTTT,CASSLQGLAGADTQYF,TRBD2,many,TRBJ2-3,TRBV27
TGCAGTGCCGGGCCGGGCGGCTTTACTCCCTACGAGCAGTACTTC,CSAGPGGFTPYEQYF,.,.,TRBJ2-7,TRBV20-1
TGTGCCACCCAGGGACGCCACGGGGGGAACAATGAGCAGTTCTTC,CATQGRHGGNNEQFF,TRBD2,many,TRBJ2-1,TRBV28
TGTGCCAGCAGTTTACTTCGGGCAGGGCCAGAGCACGAGCAGTACTTC,CASSLLRAGPEHEQYF,.,few,TRBJ2-7,TRBV27
TGTGCCAGCAGCTCGCCCCCGGGGACTAGCGGGAGGGCTTACTACAATGAGCAGTTCTTC,CASSSPPGTSGRAYYNEQFF,TRBD2,many,TRBJ2-1,TRBV11-2
TGTGCCATCAGTGAGTCGGGGGCCTCATGGGGAATGACCACTGAAGCTTTCTTT,CAISESGASWGMTTEAFF,.,many,TRBJ1-1,TRBV10-3
TGCGCCAGCAGCCAAGAAGGGGGGTTTCATGAGCAGTTCTTC,CASSQEGGFHEQFF,.,many,TRBJ2-1,TRBV4-3
TGTGCCAGCAGCTTTCTCTCCGGGACAGGGGGCTACGAGCAGTACTTC,CASSFLSGTGGYEQYF,TRBD1,.,TRBJ2-7,TRBV7-8
TGTGCCAGCAGTTCCCGGACAGGTGGGACTGAAGCTTTCTTT,CASSSRTGGTEAFF,TRBD1,.,TRBJ1-1,TRBV27
TGTGCCAGCAGTGCAAACAGGGTAATTGGCTATGGCTACACCTTC,CASSANRVIGYGYTF,.,many,TRBJ1-2,TRBV12-3/TRBV12-4
TGTGCCAGCAGCTGGGGAATTTCTGGAAACACCATATATTTT,CASSWGISGNTIYF,.,many,TRBJ1-3,TRBV5-6
TGTGCCAGCGGGAAGCGGAGGGCAGATACGCAGTATTTT,CASGKRRADTQYF,.,many,TRBJ2-3,TRBV12-3/TRBV12-4
TGTGCCAGCGGATTTGGACAGGGCTACAATGAGCAGTTCTTC,CASGFGQGYNEQFF,TRBD1,.,TRBJ2-1,TRBV27
TGCGCCAGCAGCTCTCTAGCGGGGAGCTCCTACGAGCAGTACTTC,CASSSLAGSSYEQYF,TRBD2,many,TRBJ2-7,TRBV5-1
TGTGCCAGCAGCTTAGGTGGGACAGTAAATCAGCCCCAGCATTTT,CASSLGGTVNQPQHF,TRBD1,many,TRBJ1-5,TRBV13
TGTGCCACCAGCAGCCGGACTAGCGGATACAATGAGCAGTTCTTC,CATSSRTSGYNEQFF,TRBD2,many,TRBJ2-1,TRBV15
TGCAGCGTTAGCGGGAGTTCAGGGGAGCTGTTTTTT,CSVSGSSGELFF,TRBD2,many,TRBJ2-2,TRBV29-1
TGTGCCAGCAGCTTGGTCGGACTTTACAATGAGCAGTTCTTC,CASSLVGLYNEQFF,.,many,TRBJ2-1,TRBV5-4
TGCGCCAGCAGCTTGGGCCCTAATCAGAACACCGGGGAGCTGTTTTTT,CASSLGPNQNTGELFF,.,many,TRBJ2-2,TRBV5-1
TGTGCCAGCAGTTTACTGAGCCTCCCCTACGAGCAGTACTTC,CASSLLSLPYEQYF,.,many,TRBJ2-7,TRBV28
TGTGCCAGCAGCCGGGGACTGCAAAACAATGAGCAGTTCTTC,CASSRGLQNNEQFF,.,many,TRBJ2-1,TRBV5-4
TGTGCCAGCAGTCGGCCGGGACTAGCGGGAGATGATGAGCAGTTCTTC,CASSRPGLAGDDEQFF,TRBD2,many,TRBJ2-1,TRBV28
TGTGCCAGCAGTTACTCGAGAGGGGGCCATAGGTACGAGCAGTACTTC,CASSYSRGGHRYEQYF,TRBD1,many,TRBJ2-7,TRBV6-2/TRBV6-3
TGCAGTGCTAGAAGCAGGGTAAGGATGAACACTGAAGCTTTCTTT,CSARSRVRMNTEAFF,.,many,TRBJ1-1,TRBV20-1
TGCGCCAGCAGCTTGTGGGCGTCCGGGGAATCAAGCTACGAGCAGTACTTC,CASSLWASGESSYEQYF,.,many,TRBJ2-7,TRBV5-1